The TCR beta chain under discussion was sequenced for a study of blood T cells in healthy people across ages. This CDR3 comprises 11 residues. Trimming shortened V by 10 bases and J by 6 bases, and 9 bases separated the two germline ends. CDR1 and CDR2 from the germline V gene are MNHEY and SMNVEV (reference sequence). PCR was performed a second time for about 7 to 11 cycles using a sample-barcoded 5' primer and a J-beta primer mix. With 12 random nucleotides, a template-switch adaptor tagged each individual cDNA molecule. Per sample, CDR3-containing paired-end reads numbered at least 2.5 million. TCRdb recomputed calls from the 5' RACE reads with MiXCR, one row per CDR3 protein. The data show 1,500,000 or so distinct CDR3 sequences, around 59% seen once.

This clonotype was sampled from a man between 18 and 29 years old in good health. The genes are TRBV27 and TRBJ2-2; D gene ambiguous. The sample consisted of blood. CDR3 bases: TGTGCCACCCTTATGGCCGGGGAGCTGTTTTTT. It translates to CATLMAGELFF.